Presented here are 12 T cell receptor beta chains from one specimen sequenced in a study of shared clonotypes between healthy human individuals. The table came from immunoSEQ multiplex PCR; TCRdb's copy has only in-frame clones and leaves some out. Here the sample spans roughly 1.5 million clones, approximately 98% being singletons. The source material was naive CD4+ T cells sorted from blood. This sample's subset: CD45RA+ positively selected. The receptors derive from a man aged 30-40 years in good health.

Concerning this clone itself: In the same sample, other DNA sequences code for this CDR3. V is TRBV11-2 and J is TRBJ2-5; D call uncertain. Trimming shortened V by 2 bases and J by 1 base, and 2 bases separated the two germline ends. CDR1 SGHAT and CDR2 FQNNGV come from the germline V gene. This CDR3 spans 12 amino acids. The DNA for the CDR3 is TGTGCCAGCAGCTTAACCCAAGAGACCCAGTACTTC. Residues: CASSLTQETQYF.

The chain joins TRBV2 to TRBJ2-7; the D gene is possibly TRBD1 (6 bases). Per the germline V gene, CDR1 is SNHLY and CDR2 is FYNNEI. The CDR3 sequence is 14 residues long. Between the trimmed V and J ends, which lost 4 bases and 2 bases, there was a span of 12 bases. The CDR3 DNA follows: TGTGCCAGCAGTGCACAGGGTGAGACCTACGAGCAGTACTTC. This gives the protein CASSAQGETYEQYF.

The rearrangement joins TRBV7-3 to TRBJ1-2, with a possible D match to TRBD1 (5 bases). The length of the CDR3 is 13 residues. Trimming took off 2 bases at V and 8 bases at J, with 12 bases between the two ends. CDR1 is SGHTA and CDR2 is FQGTGA in the germline V gene. The CDR3 DNA is TGTGCCAGCAGCTTAGCCCAGGGTAGCGGCTACACCTTC. Encoded protein: CASSLAQGSGYTF.

The CDR3 DNA is TGTGCCAGCAGCCTAGGGGGACAGGGTGGTCGAACCCAGTACTTC. It codes for CASSLGGQGGRTQYF. The chain carries TRBV7-6 and TRBJ2-5, with 9 nucleotides matching TRBD1. Germline assignment: CDR1 SGHVS and CDR2 FNYEAQ. The CDR3 length is 15 residues. With 5 bases clipped from V and 8 bases from J, the junction kept 12 bases outside the gene matches.

In its sample, this clone was seen a few times. Other nucleotide sequences in the sample specify the same CDR3. The chain combines TRBV6-5 with TRBJ2-7; 9 nucleotides align to TRBD1. This CDR3 contains 15 residues. After removal of 0 bases from V and 2 bases from J, the junction contained 2 bases not matched to a gene. The germline CDR1 and CDR2 sequences are MNHEY and SVGAGI. The CDR3 nucleotides read TGTGCCAGCAGTTACTCGAGGGACAGGGCCTACGAGCAGTACTTC. Translation gives CASSYSRDRAYEQYF.

The chain is built from TRBV2 and TRBJ2-7; D perhaps matches TRBD1 (6 bases). The CDR3 loop spans 13 amino acids. Germline assignment: CDR1 SNHLY and CDR2 FYNNEI. Trimming shortened V by 6 bases and J by 3 bases, and 12 bases separated the two germline ends. CDR3 sequence reads: CASSGPGHYEQYF. The CDR3, as DNA: TGTGCCAGCAGCGGCCCGGGACACTACGAGCAGTACTTC.

The gene calls are TRBV4-1 and TRBJ2-3; 10 positions match TRBD1. The CDR3 sequence is 14 residues long. V trimming: 1 base; J trimming: 5 bases; junction bases outside the gene matches: 0. Germline V gene lookup returns CDR1 MGHRA and CDR2 YSYEKL. The CDR3 DNA follows: TGCGCCAGCAGCCAAGGGGACAGGGGAGATACGCAGTATTTT. Its protein product is CASSQGDRGDTQYF.

This clone was detected only once. The V call is TRBV19, the J call TRBJ1-2, with 7 nucleotides matching TRBD1. The length of the CDR3 is 17 residues. V lost 7 bases and J lost 4; bases outside the gene matches: 18. Germline lookup yields CDR1 LNHDA and CDR2 SQIVND (reference sequence). CDR3 amino acids: CASIYGTSHDRVYGYTF. The CDR3 DNA sequence: TGTGCCAGTATTTATGGAACCTCCCACGACAGGGTCTATGGCTACACCTTC.

The rearrangement uses TRBV11-2 and TRBJ2-4; the D is unclear. The CDR3 covers 12 residues. Germline CDR1 reads SGHAT; CDR2 reads FQNNGV. Trimming stripped 4 bases from V and 7 bases from J, with 8 bases between. In nucleotides, the CDR3 is TGTGCCAGCAGCTCCTTGGGGAACATTCAGTACTTC. Its translation is CASSSLGNIQYF.

The gene calls are TRBV30 and TRBJ2-3; possible D gene TRBD1, 6 bases. Germline CDR1 is GTSNPN and CDR2 is SVGIG (reference sequence). The CDR3 sequence is 13 residues long. Trimming shortened V by 2 bases and J by 6 bases, and 12 bases separated the two germline ends. CDR3 bases: TGTGCCTGGAGTCTCTACAGGGCGGATACGCAGTATTTT. Its protein product is CAWSLYRADTQYF.

The rearrangement uses TRBV6-5 and TRBJ2-7, with D possibly matching TRBD2 (7 bases). This CDR3 is built from 14 residues. Germline V gene data show CDR1 as MNHEY and CDR2 as SVGAGI. V lost 4 bases, J lost 5 bases, and 15 bases lay in between. The CDR3 loop reads CASSFQTGRDEQYF. CDR3 coding DNA: TGTGCCAGCAGTTTTCAAACAGGGAGGGACGAGCAGTACTTC.

The gene calls are TRBV15 and TRBJ2-5; 8 bases align to TRBD2. The CDR3 has 14 residues. The V and J ends lost 5 bases and 1 base, in that order; junction bases with no gene match: 3. Germline V gene sequence: CDR1 LNHNV, CDR2 YYDKDF (reference sequence). CDR3 bases: TGTGCCACCAGCTTCGGACTAGCCCAAGAGACCCAGTACTTC. Translated, it gives CATSFGLAQETQYF.